This TCR beta chain came from a study of human T cells and chemical hapten exposure. Time point described: patch test 1, 2 weeks after DPC sensitization. Described treatment: therapeutic diphenylcyclopropenone sensitization with weekly scalp DPC. The germline V gene encodes CDR1 SGHDN and CDR2 FVKESK. The CDR3 has 19 amino acids. Losses at the gene ends were 4 bases for V and 1 base for J; bases not matched to a gene: 15. TCRdb passed the RACE reads through MiXCR, listing each CDR3 protein once. The sample includes approximately 400,000 distinct CDR3 sequences, roughly 4.8% of them seen just once. This clonotype occurred a few times.

The receptor comes from a woman aged 45-65 years with alopecia areata. Some clones in this sample may be carry-over from other donors' samples. The starting material was whole blood, obtained in connection with sensitization to the hapten diphenylcyclopropenone (DPC). This rearrangement joins TRBV14 to TRBJ1-3; 8 positions match TRBD1. CDR3 sequence: CASSPWDRTEVRSGNTIYF. CDR3 sequence (DNA): TGTGCCAGCAGCCCGTGGGACAGGACGGAGGTGAGGTCTGGAAACACCATATATTTT.